A single sample gave rise to the 6 T cell receptor beta chains below, sequenced in a study of shared clonotypes between healthy human individuals. Libraries were prepared by immunoSEQ multiplex PCR; TCRdb keeps only in-frame clonotypes and omits some of them. The table lists roughly 700,000 clones, around 67% of them singletons, with about 1.7% in the top ten. Sequencing input: memory CD4+ T cells sorted from blood. Indicated subset: CD45RA-negative fraction. The receptors here all came from a woman aged 30 to 39 in good health.

This clone was detected once. The rearrangement links TRBV5-1 to TRBJ2-7, with TRBD1 identical over 8 bases. Trimming cost V 4 bases and J 2 bases; bases outside gene matches: 5. Germline V lookup: CDR1 SGHRS, CDR2 YFSETQ. This CDR3 is 14 amino acids long. Here the CDR3 reads CASSPDRGPYEQYF. The DNA for the CDR3 is TGCGCCAGCAGCCCCGACAGGGGTCCCTACGAGCAGTACTTC. Drawing the rest from reference TRBV5-1 and TRBJ2-7, the complete variable domain is KAGVTQTPRYLIKTRGQQVTLSCSPISGHRSVSWYQQTPGQGLQFLFEYFSETQRNKGNFPGRFSGRQFSNSRSEMNVSTLELGDSALYLCASSPDRGPYEQYFGPGTRLTVT.

The chain uses TRBV2 and TRBJ1-1; D is undetermined. V lost 9 bases and J 4 bases, leaving 12 bases between the germline ends. Germline lookup yields CDR1 SNHLY and CDR2 FYNNEI. This CDR3 is built from 12 residues. The CDR3: CASTWEATEAFF. The DNA for the CDR3 is TGTGCCAGTACATGGGAGGCCACTGAAGCTTTCTTT.

This clone was seen more than once but under ten times. V and J are TRBV19 and TRBJ1-5; D uncertain. CDR1 LNHDA and CDR2 SQIVND come from the germline V gene (reference sequence). CDR3 length: 15 residues. V lost 1 base, J lost 7 bases, and 14 bases lay in between. CDR3 protein: CASSIVRSLSQPQHF. CDR3 DNA sequence: TGTGCCAGTAGTATAGTGAGGAGCTTGAGCCAGCCCCAGCATTTT.

The DNA of the CDR3 is TGTGCCAGCAGTCCAAGGAGGGGTATTAGCGGTAACGGGACCCAGTACTTC. Amino acid sequence: CASSPRRGISGNGTQYF. The chain joins TRBV11-2 to TRBJ2-5, with a possible D match to TRBD2 (6 bases). V was shortened by 6 bases and J by 7 bases, with 27 bases between the two germline ends. The CDR3 length is 17 residues. The germline gives CDR1 SGHAT, CDR2 FQNNGV.

V and J are TRBV29-1 and TRBJ2-7; 10 nucleotides line up with TRBD2. Unmatched junction bases numbered 9, after V lost 6 bases and J lost 1 base. The CDR3 sequence is 15 residues long. Germline V gene sequence: CDR1 SQVTM, CDR2 ANQGSEA. CDR3 loop: CSVRTGLAESYEQYF. The DNA of the CDR3 is TGCAGCGTCCGGACTGGACTAGCGGAGTCCTACGAGCAGTACTTC.

This clone was counted a few times. The V and J genes are TRBV27 and TRBJ2-3, with unresolved D. The CDR3 sequence is 14 residues long. The germline V gene encodes CDR1 MNHEY and CDR2 SMNVEV (reference sequence). Trimming removed 2 bases at V and 2 bases at J, with 8 bases between. CDR3 nucleotides: TGTGCCAGCAGTTTAAACAGCTACACAGATACGCAGTATTTT. Translating it yields CASSLNSYTDTQYF.